The source of this T cell receptor beta chain is a study of blood T cell repertoires in COVID-19. Study at large: The study drew acute and convalescent COVID-19 samples from the United States, Italy and Spain. PBMCs, B-cell-depleted T cells, or T cells were the source of the cDNA or gDNA that made up the material.

CDR3 length: 16 amino acids. The ends lost 4 bases at V and 7 bases at J; junction bases unmatched: 15. Looked up from germline, CDR1 is SGHKS and CDR2 is YYEKEE (reference sequence). In the authors' methods: Amplification with reference gene primers provided the estimates of nucleated cell counts. Using immunoSEQ multiplex PCR, the repertoire was profiled, and TCRdb retains in-frame clones only, with some absent. That table furnishes V, J and clone size, whereas the DNA furnished D and trimming. The sample lists approximately 140,000 clones; approximately 83% were seen once. The chain uses TRBV5-5 and TRBJ2-7; TRBD2 matches 9 bases. The sample taken for sequencing was peripheral blood. This sequence was found in a man aged 40-49 years with active or convalescent COVID-19. DNA for the CDR3: TGTGCCAGCAGCGTGGGGGCGACTAGCGGCCTTTTTGAGCAGTACTTC. Translated, it gives CASSVGATSGLFEQYF.